A single sample is the source of the 13 T cell receptor beta chains below, sequenced in a study of OX40 agonist ivuxolimab in advanced cancers. TCRdb keeps only in-frame clones here, not all; method: immunoSEQ multiplex PCR. In the table there are some 78,000 clones, about 86% of which are singletons. This specimen consisted of CD4+ or CD8+ T cells sorted from blood, obtained in a trial of the OX40 agonist ivuxolimab. All receptors come from an adult with an advanced solid tumor such as melanoma, head and neck, liver or kidney cancer.

The rearrangement uses TRBV5-1 and TRBJ1-2, with 8 bases identical to TRBD1. The CDR3 contains 15 residues. Trimming removed 4 bases from V and 2 bases from J; junction bases left unmatched: 7. Germline V gene lookup returns CDR1 SGHRS and CDR2 YFSETQ. CDR3 nucleotide sequence: TGCGCCAGCAGCACCCCGGGACAGGAGAACTATGGCTACACCTTC. Its protein product is CASSTPGQENYGYTF.

This sequence joins TRBV18 and TRBJ1-2; D possibly corresponds to TRBD1 (5 bases). CDR3 length equals 16 residues. Trimming removed 2 bases at V and 3 bases at J, with 16 bases between. Looked up from germline, CDR1 is KGHSH and CDR2 is LQKENI. The DNA of the CDR3 is TGTGCCAGCTCACCAAGTAACACGGCGGGGGACTATGGCTACACCTTC. As protein: CASSPSNTAGDYGYTF.

This chain uses TRBV25-1 with TRBJ1-4; no clear D gene. This CDR3 is 15 amino acids long. V lost 3 bases and J lost 0, with 8 bases in between. Germline V CDR1 and CDR2: MGHDK, SYGVNS. The CDR3 nucleotides are TGTGCCAGCAGTGATGAGGGTGCAACTAATGAAAAACTGTTTTTT. It is translated as CASSDEGATNEKLFF.

V is TRBV27 and J is TRBJ2-2; 7 bases align to TRBD1. The V segment lost 1 base and the J segment 0 bases; nucleotides outside the gene matches: 2. Germline CDR1 is MNHEY and CDR2 is SMNVEV (reference sequence). This CDR3 comprises 16 residues. The CDR3 region has the DNA TGTGCCAGCAGTTTATTTGGGACAGCGAACACCGGGGAGCTGTTTTTT. Translated, it gives CASSLFGTANTGELFF.

The chain joins TRBV2 to TRBJ2-7; 7 bases agree with TRBD2. Germline V gene lookup returns CDR1 SNHLY and CDR2 FYNNEI. J lost 5 bases, V lost 5 bases, and 6 bases had no gene match. This CDR3 is 13 amino acids long. As DNA, the CDR3 is TGTGCCAGCAGTCTCCCGACTAGCCACGAGCAGTACTTC. Protein: CASSLPTSHEQYF.

Remarks on this clone: This likely comes from a read error, as the CDR3 has no conserved phenylalanine or tryptophan at its end. The DNA is left out, because the CDR3 cannot be placed on it with certainty; the CDR3 is given as TCRdb lists it. J is TRBJ2-3 and V is TRBV21-1; the table gives TRBD1 as D, unverified against the DNA. TRBV21-1 is marked as a pseudogene. The CDR3 numbers 11 amino acids, ends counted. The CDR3 reads CASSPTDTQYL.

This clone was seen a handful of times. The V call is TRBV2, the J call TRBJ1-5; 7 nucleotides agree with TRBD1. With 5 bases clipped from V and 0 bases from J, the junction kept 4 bases outside the gene matches. Germline V gene lookup returns CDR1 SNHLY and CDR2 FYNNEI. This CDR3 is 15 amino acids long. CDR3 sequence (DNA): TGTGCCAGCAGTTATAGACAGGGTAGCAATCAGCCCCAGCATTTT. Residues: CASSYRQGSNQPQHF. Using reference TRBV2 and TRBJ1-5 for the parts outside the CDR3, the full variable domain is EPEVTQTPSHQVTQMGQEVILRCVPISNHLYFYWYRQILGQKVEFLVSFYNNEISEKSEIFDDQFSVERPDGSNFTLKIRSTKLEDSAMYFCASSYRQGSNQPQHFGDGTRLSIL.

Comment on this clone: Other DNA sequences within the sample encode an identical CDR3. The chain is built from TRBV5-1 and TRBJ2-3; no reliable D call. Germline CDR1 reads SGHRS; CDR2 reads YFSETQ. V gave up 0 bases and J gave up 5 bases, with 4 bases separating them. The CDR3 runs 12 residues. The CDR3 DNA sequence: TGCGCCAGCAGCTTGGTTGGAGATACGCAGTATTTT. As protein: CASSLVGDTQYF.

The chain combines TRBV5-1 with TRBJ2-5; 10 bases fit TRBD2. Germline V gives CDR1 SGHRS, CDR2 YFSETQ. The CDR3 totals 15 residues. V lost 2 bases to trimming and J lost 4 bases; unmatched junction nucleotides: 5. The CDR3 nucleotides are TGCGCCAGCAGCTTAACTACTAGCGGGATAGAGACCCAGTACTTC. It yields the protein CASSLTTSGIETQYF.

The J gene is TRBJ2-1, the V gene TRBV5-4, with 10 bases matching TRBD2. CDR1 is SGHNT and CDR2 is YYREEE in the germline V gene (reference sequence). The CDR3 extends over 15 amino acids. Germline trimming cut 5 bases from V and 4 bases from J; bases unmatched to any gene: 6. Here the CDR3 reads CASRDGTSVYNEQFF. The CDR3 DNA follows: TGTGCCAGCAGAGACGGGACTAGCGTATACAATGAGCAGTTCTTC. The whole variable domain, remainder taken from reference TRBV5-4 and TRBJ2-1, is ETGVTQSPTHLIKTRGQQVTLRCSSQSGHNTVSWYQQALGQGPQFIFQYYREEENGRGNFPPRFSGLQFPNYSSELNVNALELDDSALYLCASRDGTSVYNEQFFGPGTRLTVL.

V gene TRBV9 combines with J gene TRBJ2-7, with D perhaps TRBD2 (7 bases). The CDR3 is 11 residues long. V dropped 10 bases and J dropped 6 bases, with 14 bases sitting between them. Germline assignment: CDR1 SGDLS and CDR2 YYNGEE. The CDR3 DNA reads TGTGCCTTTCGTCGGGGGGCCGAGCAGTACTTC. This gives the protein CAFRRGAEQYF. Variable domain in full (rest from reference TRBV9 and TRBJ2-7): DSGVTQTPKHLITATGQRVTLRCSPRSGDLSVYWYQQSLDQGLQFLIQYYNGEERAKGNILERFSAQQFPDLHSELNLSSLELGDSALYFCAFRRGAEQYFGPGTRLTVT.

This clone came up a few times. The genes are TRBV7-9 and TRBJ2-7; D ambiguous. Germline CDR1 and CDR2: SEHNR and FQNEAQ (reference sequence). This CDR3 comprises 10 residues. V was shortened by 2 bases and J by 6 bases, with 2 bases between the two germline ends. The CDR3 spells CASSLCEQYF. The CDR3 region has the DNA TGTGCCAGCAGCTTATGCGAGCAGTACTTC.

This clone was picked up one time. The rearrangement links TRBV5-1 to TRBJ2-1; 10 nucleotides align to TRBD2. V lost 0 bases, J lost 9 bases, and 9 bases stayed unmatched. The CDR3 spans 16 residues. Per the germline V gene, CDR1 is SGHRS and CDR2 is YFSETQ. CDR3 in DNA: TGCGCCAGCAGCTTGGGGTATAGCGGGAGGATCGGTGAGCAGTTCTTC. Protein: CASSLGYSGRIGEQFF.